This section outlines one T cell receptor beta chain sequence together with its context. All included Susac syndrome patients satisfied recently defined diagnostic criteria for definite or probable disease. These data come from a study of CD8 T cells in Susac syndrome. RNA was extracted with the RNeasy kit, and a quantity of 0.5 to 1 ug was reverse transcribed using random hexamers. MiXCR, run by TCRdb on the immunoSEQ multiplex PCR reads, gives a single entry per CDR3 protein. The sample carries under 200,000 distinct CDR3 sequences, 75% to 95% recorded once. The sequence derives from a human donor with Susac syndrome. Sequenced: CD4+ T cells from PBMCs.

CDR3 DNA sequence: TGCAGTGCTAGTCATAGATTCCTAGGGGGCGAGCAGTACTTC. Amino acid sequence: CSASHRFLGGEQYF. The chain recombines TRBV20-1 with TRBJ2-7; D might be TRBD1 (6 bases). This CDR3 is 14 amino acids long. V lost 3 bases and J lost 6, with 18 bases in between. The germline V gene has CDR1 DFQATT and CDR2 SNEGSKA (reference sequence).